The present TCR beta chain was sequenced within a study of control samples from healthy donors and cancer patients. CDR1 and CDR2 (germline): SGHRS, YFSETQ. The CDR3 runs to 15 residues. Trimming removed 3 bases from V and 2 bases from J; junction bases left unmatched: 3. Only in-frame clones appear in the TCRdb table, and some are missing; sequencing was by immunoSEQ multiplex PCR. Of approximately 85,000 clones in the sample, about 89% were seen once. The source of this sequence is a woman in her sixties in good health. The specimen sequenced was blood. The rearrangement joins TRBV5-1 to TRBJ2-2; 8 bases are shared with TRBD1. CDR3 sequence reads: CASSSGQANTGELFF. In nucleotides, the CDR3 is TGCGCCAGCAGCTCGGGACAGGCCAACACCGGGGAGCTGTTTTTT.